The 15 T cell receptor beta chains in this list originate from one sample, sequenced in a study of shared clonotypes between healthy human individuals. Measured with immunoSEQ multiplex PCR; TCRdb has only the in-frame clones, and not every one. The data show hundreds of thousands of clones, with approximately 95% seen just once and around 0.12% held by the top ten. Naive CD8 populations comprised CD45RO-negative cells positively selected for CCR7, excluding terminally differentiated effector memory CD45RA+ cells. The source material was naive CD8+ T cells sorted from blood. The receptor set was obtained from a woman aged 30 to 39 in good health.

CDR3 amino acids: CASSTWDQASYNEQFF. In nucleotides, the CDR3 is TGTGCCAGCAGCACATGGGACCAGGCGTCCTACAATGAGCAGTTCTTC. The chain carries TRBV7-2 and TRBJ2-1; either TRBD1 or TRBD2 may fit D (5 bases each). The CDR3 sequence is 16 residues long. The ends were cut back, 5 bases at V and 1 base at J, with 15 bases in the middle. Looked up from germline, CDR1 is SGHTA and CDR2 is FQGNSA.

The V call is TRBV7-9, the J call TRBJ1-2; D is uncertain. This CDR3 has 14 amino acids. V was clipped by 2 bases and J by 0 bases, with 7 bases between them. CDR1 and CDR2 from the germline V gene are SEHNR and FQNEAQ (reference sequence). DNA of the CDR3: TGTGCCAGCAGCTTATTAGCGGCTAACTATGGCTACACCTTC. Its translation is CASSLLAANYGYTF.

Here the CDR3 reads CASSIGPATYEQYF. DNA of the CDR3: TGTGCCAGTAGTATAGGACCGGCGACCTACGAGCAGTACTTC. The genes are TRBV19 and TRBJ2-5; the D is unclear. The J call is doubtful: the DNA matches TRBJ2-7 better. In germline, CDR1 is LNHDA, CDR2 SQIVND (reference sequence). The CDR3 contains 14 residues.

The genes are TRBV27 and TRBJ2-1, with 12 bases fitting TRBD2. Germline V lookup: CDR1 MNHEY, CDR2 SMNVEV (reference sequence). The V gene end was trimmed by 4 bases and the J gene end by 8 bases; junction bases not matched to a gene: 9. The CDR3 sequence is 16 residues long. The CDR3 bases are TGTGCCAGCAGTTACACGACTAGCGGGAGCCGATATGAGCAGTTCTTC. It translates to CASSYTTSGSRYEQFF.

This chain uses TRBV5-6 with TRBJ2-7; 9 nucleotides agree with TRBD2. The germline V gene encodes CDR1 SGHDT and CDR2 YYEEEE. J lost 6 bases, V lost 9 bases, and 16 bases had no gene match. The CDR3 runs 15 residues. The CDR3 is CATEAGGRLNGEQYF. The CDR3 nucleotides read TGTGCCACCGAAGCGGGAGGCAGACTAAACGGCGAGCAGTACTTC. The whole variable domain, filled in from reference TRBV5-6 and TRBJ2-7, reads DAGVTQSPTHLIKTRGQQVTLRCSPKSGHDTVSWYQQALGQGPQFIFQYYEEEERQRGNFPDRFSGHQFPNYSSELNVNALLLGDSALYLCATEAGGRLNGEQYFGPGTRLTVT.

This chain connects TRBV2 to TRBJ1-1, with unresolved D. CDR1 and CDR2 from the germline V gene are SNHLY and FYNNEI. With 0 bases removed from V and 1 base from J, the gap between germline ends came to 9 bases. CDR3 length equals 15 residues. The CDR3 protein is CASSEAVWTNTEAFF. The CDR3 DNA sequence: TGTGCCAGCAGTGAAGCTGTTTGGACGAACACTGAAGCTTTCTTT. Drawing the rest from reference TRBV2 and TRBJ1-1, the complete variable domain is EPEVTQTPSHQVTQMGQEVILRCVPISNHLYFYWYRQILGQKVEFLVSFYNNEISEKSEIFDDQFSVERPDGSNFTLKIRSTKLEDSAMYFCASSEAVWTNTEAFFGQGTRLTVV.

The chain is built from TRBV1 and TRBJ2-5; the D call of TRBD2 is as the table states it, not checked on the DNA. TRBV1 has pseudogene status. The CDR3 runs to 17 residues. As DNA, the CDR3 is TGCACCAGCAGCCCTCTGAACCTGACTAGCGGGAAAGAGACCCAGTACTTC. It yields the protein CTSSPLNLTSGKETQYF.

The J gene is TRBJ1-2, the V gene TRBV10-2; weak D call: TRBD1 (6 bases). Trimming left V 6 bases short and J 5 bases short, with 16 bases between. Germline CDR1 and CDR2: WSHSY and SAAADI. The CDR3 extends over 14 amino acids. The CDR3 coding sequence is TGCGCCAGCAGAGACCAGGGGATCCTGTATGGCTACACCTTC. Encoded protein: CASRDQGILYGYTF.

V and J are TRBV19 and TRBJ2-7, with D perhaps TRBD1 (6 bases). With 11 bases removed from V and 0 bases from J, the gap between germline ends came to 17 bases. Germline CDR1 and CDR2: LNHDA and SQIVND (reference sequence). This CDR3 has 14 amino acids. CDR3 protein: CASSTRTDSYEQYF. The CDR3 DNA is TGTGCCTCCAGTACTAGGACAGACTCCTACGAGCAGTACTTC.

The chain combines TRBV6-5 with TRBJ1-5; a weak D match, TRBD1 (6 bases). The germline CDR1 and CDR2 sequences are MNHEY and SVGAGI. The V end lost 6 bases, the J end lost 5 bases, and 11 bases lay between the germline ends. The CDR3 sequence is 13 residues long. The CDR3 DNA reads TGTGCCAGCAGGGACAGCCTTTATCAGCCCCAGCATTTT. It encodes CASRDSLYQPQHF.

The chain recombines TRBV5-6 with TRBJ2-7; a weak D match, TRBD1 (6 bases). CDR3 length equals 16 residues. Between the trimmed V and J ends, which lost 4 bases and 5 bases, there was a span of 22 bases. CDR1 SGHDT and CDR2 YYEEEE come from the germline V gene. The CDR3 sequence: CASSPSSDSPLDEQYF. CDR3 nucleotides: TGTGCCAGCAGCCCCAGTTCGGACAGCCCCTTGGACGAGCAGTACTTC.

The chain has TRBV25-1 and TRBJ1-1, with D uncertain. Germline CDR1 MGHDK, CDR2 SYGVNS. V lost 7 bases, J lost 1 base, and 7 bases lay in between. CDR3 size: 12 residues. Written as DNA, the CDR3 is TGTGCCAGCACGGCCCAGAACACTGAAGCTTTCTTT. Translation gives CASTAQNTEAFF.

This chain uses TRBV11-3 with TRBJ2-3, with 14 nucleotides matching TRBD2. Losses at the gene ends were 1 base for V and 4 bases for J; bases not matched to a gene: 7. Per the germline V gene, CDR1 is SGHNT and CDR2 is YENEEA. This CDR3 is 18 amino acids long. The CDR3 DNA follows: TGTGCCAGCAGCTTAGCCCCCCCGGGACTAGCGGGAGCAGATACGCAGTATTTT. This encodes CASSLAPPGLAGADTQYF.

The V and J genes are TRBV7-6 and TRBJ2-7; D possibly corresponds to TRBD1 (6 bases). This CDR3 is built from 14 residues. V was clipped by 5 bases and J by 6 bases, with 17 bases between them. Looked up from germline, CDR1 is SGHVS and CDR2 is FNYEAQ. In nucleotides, the CDR3 is TGTGCCAGCAGCGACCACCACCCAGGGGTCGAGCAGTACTTC. Encoded protein: CASSDHHPGVEQYF.

The chain couples TRBV28 to TRBJ2-5; D perhaps matches TRBD1 (6 bases). The V gene's germline CDR1 is MDHEN and CDR2 SYDVKM. The V end was cut by 5 bases, the J end by 3 bases, with 22 bases between. The CDR3 is made up of 17 amino acids. CDR3 sequence (DNA): TGTGCCAGCAGTCCCCGACCCTTGAGGACAGCGGAAGAGACCCAGTACTTC. Translation gives CASSPRPLRTAEETQYF.